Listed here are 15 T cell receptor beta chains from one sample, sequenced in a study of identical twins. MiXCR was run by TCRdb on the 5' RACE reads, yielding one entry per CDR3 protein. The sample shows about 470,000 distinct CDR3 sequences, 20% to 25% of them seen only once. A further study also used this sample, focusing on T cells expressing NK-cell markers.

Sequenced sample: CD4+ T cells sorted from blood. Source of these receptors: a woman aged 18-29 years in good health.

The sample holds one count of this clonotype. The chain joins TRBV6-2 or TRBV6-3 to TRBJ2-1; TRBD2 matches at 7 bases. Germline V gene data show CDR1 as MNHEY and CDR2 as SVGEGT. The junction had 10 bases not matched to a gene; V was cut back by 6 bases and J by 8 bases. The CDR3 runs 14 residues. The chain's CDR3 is CASSLLRELDEQFF. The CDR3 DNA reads TGTGCCAGCAGCCTCCTGCGGGAGTTGGATGAGCAGTTCTTC.

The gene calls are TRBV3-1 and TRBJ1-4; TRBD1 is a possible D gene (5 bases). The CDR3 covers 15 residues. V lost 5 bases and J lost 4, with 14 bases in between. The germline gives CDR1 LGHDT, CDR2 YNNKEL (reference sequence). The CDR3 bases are TGTGCCAGCAGCGCTAGACAGCTTAATAATGAAAAACTGTTTTTT. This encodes CASSARQLNNEKLFF.

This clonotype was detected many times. The CDR3 bases are TGTGCCAGCAGTTTCTCCTCTGGGGCCAACGTCCTGACTTTC. Translating gives CASSFSSGANVLTF. The chain joins TRBV12-3 or TRBV12-4 to TRBJ2-6; no reliable D call. This CDR3 has 14 residues. Trimming pared 3 bases from V and 0 bases from J, leaving 3 bases between.

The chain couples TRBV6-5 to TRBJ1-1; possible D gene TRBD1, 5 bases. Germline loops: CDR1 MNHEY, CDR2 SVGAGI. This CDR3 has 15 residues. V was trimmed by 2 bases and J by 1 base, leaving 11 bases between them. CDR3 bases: TGTGCCAGCAGTTACGGGGGGTGGACGAACACTGAAGCTTTCTTT. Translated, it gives CASSYGGWTNTEAFF.

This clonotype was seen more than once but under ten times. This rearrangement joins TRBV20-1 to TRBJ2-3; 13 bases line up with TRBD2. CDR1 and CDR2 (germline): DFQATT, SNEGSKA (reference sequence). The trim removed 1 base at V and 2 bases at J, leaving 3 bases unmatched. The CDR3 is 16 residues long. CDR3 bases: TGCAGTGCTAGAGGGGGGACTAGCGGGGACACAGATACGCAGTATTTT. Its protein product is CSARGGTSGDTDTQYF.

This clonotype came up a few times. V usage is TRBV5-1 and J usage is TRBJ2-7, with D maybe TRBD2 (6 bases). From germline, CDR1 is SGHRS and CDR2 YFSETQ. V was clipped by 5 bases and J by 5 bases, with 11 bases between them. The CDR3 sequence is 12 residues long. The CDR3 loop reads CASRKAGNEQYF. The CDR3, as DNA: TGCGCCAGCAGGAAGGCGGGGAACGAGCAGTACTTC.

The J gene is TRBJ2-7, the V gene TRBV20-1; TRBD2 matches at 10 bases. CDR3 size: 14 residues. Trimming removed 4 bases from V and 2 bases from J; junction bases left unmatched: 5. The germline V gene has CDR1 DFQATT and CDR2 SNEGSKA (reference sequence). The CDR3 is CSANLAGVTYEQYF. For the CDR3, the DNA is TGCAGTGCTAACCTAGCGGGAGTTACCTACGAGCAGTACTTC.

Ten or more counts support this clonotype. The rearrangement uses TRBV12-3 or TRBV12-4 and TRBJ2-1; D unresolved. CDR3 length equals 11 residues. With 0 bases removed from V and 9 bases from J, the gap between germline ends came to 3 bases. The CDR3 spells CASSLALEQFF. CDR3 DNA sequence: TGTGCCAGCAGTTTAGCGCTTGAGCAGTTCTTC.

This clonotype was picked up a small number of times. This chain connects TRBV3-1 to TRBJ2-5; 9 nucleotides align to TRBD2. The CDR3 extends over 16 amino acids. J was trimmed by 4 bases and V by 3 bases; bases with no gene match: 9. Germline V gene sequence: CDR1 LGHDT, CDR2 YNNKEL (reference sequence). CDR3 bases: TGTGCCAGCAGCCACCACTTGGGACTAGCTGGAGAGACCCAGTACTTC. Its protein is CASSHHLGLAGETQYF.

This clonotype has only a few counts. CDR3 sequence: CASSLGRGRDEQYF. The CDR3 nucleotides read TGCGCCAGCAGCTTGGGTCGCGGGCGGGACGAGCAGTACTTC. The rearrangement joins TRBV5-1 to TRBJ2-7, with a tentative D call TRBD2 (5 bases). The V and J ends lost 0 bases and 5 bases respectively, with 12 bases between them. The germline gives CDR1 SGHRS, CDR2 YFSETQ. CDR3 length equals 14 residues.

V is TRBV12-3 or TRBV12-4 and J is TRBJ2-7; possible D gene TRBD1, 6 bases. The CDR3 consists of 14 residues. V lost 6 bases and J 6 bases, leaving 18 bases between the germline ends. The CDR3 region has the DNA TGTGCCAGCAGCTCGGGAAACAGGGTTAGCGAGCAGTACTTC. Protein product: CASSSGNRVSEQYF.

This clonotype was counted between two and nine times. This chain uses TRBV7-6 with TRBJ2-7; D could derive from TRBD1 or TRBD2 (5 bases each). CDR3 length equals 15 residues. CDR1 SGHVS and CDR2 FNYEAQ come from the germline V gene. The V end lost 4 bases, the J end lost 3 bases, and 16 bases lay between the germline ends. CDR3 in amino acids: CASSSLKRDLYEQYF. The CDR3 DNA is TGTGCCAGCAGCTCCCTTAAAAGGGACCTCTACGAGCAGTACTTC. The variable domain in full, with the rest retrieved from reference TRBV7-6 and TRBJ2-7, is GAGVSQSPRYKVTKRGQDVALRCDPISGHVSLYWYRQALGQGPEFLTYFNYEAQQDKSGLPNDRFSAERPEGSISTLTIQRTEQRDSAMYRCASSSLKRDLYEQYFGPGTRLTVT.

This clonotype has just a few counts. CDR3 sequence reads: CASSRPSGKNEQFF. The CDR3 DNA is TGTGCCAGCAGCCGACCAAGCGGGAAGAATGAGCAGTTCTTC. The chain recombines TRBV9 with TRBJ2-1; 7 bases agree with TRBD2. This CDR3 is built from 14 residues. With 4 bases clipped from V and 7 bases from J, the junction kept 8 bases outside the gene matches. Per germline, CDR1 SGDLS and CDR2 YYNGEE.

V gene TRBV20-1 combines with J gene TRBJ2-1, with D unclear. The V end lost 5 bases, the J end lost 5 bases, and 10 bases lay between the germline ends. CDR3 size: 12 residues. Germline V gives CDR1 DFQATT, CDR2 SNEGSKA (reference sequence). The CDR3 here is CSAPAIHNEQFF. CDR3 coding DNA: TGCAGTGCTCCAGCAATCCACAATGAGCAGTTCTTC.

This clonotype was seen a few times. In nucleotides, the CDR3 is TGTGCCAGCAGCTTTCCGGGACCGACCTACGAGCAGTACTTC. Protein: CASSFPGPTYEQYF. The J gene is TRBJ2-7, the V gene TRBV11-3; perhaps D is TRBD1 or TRBD2 (5 bases each). Trimming pared 3 bases from V and 2 bases from J, leaving 11 bases between. This CDR3 contains 14 residues. CDR1 and CDR2 (germline): SGHNT, YENEEA.